The rows below give T cell receptor beta chains drawn from one sample of a study of OX40 agonist ivuxolimab in advanced cancers. Clones were sequenced by immunoSEQ multiplex PCR, and TCRdb holds only the in-frame ones, with some missing. The sample carries 15,000 to 25,000 clones, nearly 85% recorded once. Sequencing used CD4+ or CD8+ T cells sorted from blood, obtained in a trial of the OX40 agonist ivuxolimab. These receptors all stem from an adult with an advanced solid tumor such as melanoma, head and neck, liver or kidney cancer. The CDR3 runs from the conserved cysteine through the conserved F or W. The D gene is left open where the match is weak. Rows may omit the clone size; those that give it use once, few, many or a size class.

clone_size: -; d_call: -; v_call: TRBV19; j_call: TRBJ2-7; cdr3_aa: CASSVGHSYEQYF; cdr3_nt: TGTGCCAGTAGTGTCGGACACTCCTACGAGCAGTACTTT
clone_size: -; d_call: -; v_call: TRBV2; j_call: TRBJ2-4; cdr3_aa: CASSVAAENIQYF; cdr3_nt: TGTGCCAGCAGTGTGGCGGCAGAAAACATTCAGTACTTC
clone_size: -; d_call: TRBD1; v_call: TRBV28; j_call: TRBJ1-6; cdr3_aa: CASSFRGQAPYNSPLHF; cdr3_nt: TGTGCCAGCAGTTTTAGGGGACAGGCTCCATATAATTCACCCCTCCACTTT
clone_size: -; d_call: TRBD1; v_call: TRBV4-3; j_call: TRBJ2-7; cdr3_aa: CASSQDPGTGSYEQYF; cdr3_nt: TGCGCCAGCAGCCAAGATCCAGGGACAGGGTCCTACGAGCAGTACTTC
clone_size: few; d_call: TRBD1; v_call: TRBV25-1; j_call: TRBJ1-6; cdr3_aa: CASSVGQGYSPLHF; cdr3_nt: TGTGCCAGCAGTGTAGGACAGGGCTATTCACCCCTCCACTTT
clone_size: few; d_call: TRBD2; v_call: TRBV7-3; j_call: TRBJ2-1; cdr3_aa: CASSSSGGEQFF; cdr3_nt: TGTGCCAGCAGCTCTAGCGGGGGTGAGCAGTTCTTC
clone_size: -; d_call: -; v_call: TRBV7-9; j_call: TRBJ2-6; cdr3_aa: CASSLGNPIANVLTF; cdr3_nt: TGTGCCAGCAGCTTAGGCAACCCCATAGCCAACGTCCTGACTTTC
clone_size: -; d_call: TRBD1; v_call: TRBV6-1; j_call: TRBJ2-1; cdr3_aa: CASSRQGVAYNEQFF; cdr3_nt: TGTGCCAGCAGTCGACAGGGGGTGGCCTACAATGAGCAGTTCTTC
clone_size: -; d_call: -; v_call: TRBV6-5; j_call: TRBJ2-7; cdr3_aa: CASSPLPGLSYEQYF; cdr3_nt: TGTGCCAGCAGTCCCCTGCCAGGGCTGTCCTACGAGCAGTACTTC
clone_size: -; d_call: -; v_call: TRBV7-9; j_call: TRBJ1-4; cdr3_aa: CASTALNEKLFF; cdr3_nt: TGTGCCAGCACGGCGCTAAATGAAAAACTGTTTTTT
clone_size: -; d_call: -; v_call: TRBV5-1; j_call: TRBJ2-1; cdr3_aa: CASSLVGNLNEQFF; cdr3_nt: TGCGCCAGCAGCTTGGTAGGGAATTTAAATGAGCAGTTCTTC
clone_size: -; d_call: -; v_call: TRBV10-3; j_call: TRBJ2-7; cdr3_aa: CAISESWGTYEQYF; cdr3_nt: TGTGCCATCAGTGAGTCGTGGGGAACCTACGAGCAGTACTTC
clone_size: once; d_call: -; v_call: TRBV27; j_call: TRBJ2-7; cdr3_aa: CASSPGRRGNEQYF; cdr3_nt: TGTGCCAGCAGTCCCGGTAGGAGGGGCAACGAGCAGTACTTC
clone_size: -; d_call: -; v_call: TRBV5-1; j_call: TRBJ1-2; cdr3_aa: CASSWDQLTGSTNYGYTF; cdr3_nt: TGCGCCAGCAGCTGGGATCAACTGACAGGTTCAACTAACTATGGCTACACCTTC
clone_size: -; d_call: TRBD1; v_call: TRBV15; j_call: TRBJ2-2; cdr3_aa: CATSRWTGDTGELFF; cdr3_nt: TGTGCCACCAGCCGGTGGACAGGGGACACCGGGGAGCTGTTTTTT
clone_size: -; d_call: TRBD1; v_call: TRBV5-4; j_call: TRBJ1-5; cdr3_aa: CASSYGTGTQPQHF; cdr3_nt: TGTGCCAGCAGCTACGGGACAGGGACCCAGCCCCAGCATTTT
clone_size: -; d_call: -; v_call: TRBV7-6; j_call: TRBJ1-1; cdr3_aa: CASSLRGSSTEAFF; cdr3_nt: TGTGCCAGCAGCTTACGGGGGTCGAGTACTGAAGCTTTCTTT
clone_size: -; d_call: -; v_call: TRBV11-3; j_call: TRBJ2-7; cdr3_aa: CASSLRGGGSYEQYF; cdr3_nt: TGTGCCAGCAGCTTACGAGGGGGAGGATCCTACGAGCAGTACTTC
clone_size: once; d_call: -; v_call: TRBV6-5; j_call: TRBJ2-4; cdr3_aa: CASSYSWVAKNIQYF; cdr3_nt: TGTGCCAGCAGTTACAGTTGGGTAGCCAAAAACATTCAGTACTTC
clone_size: -; d_call: TRBD1; v_call: TRBV7-3; j_call: TRBJ2-1; cdr3_aa: CASSWTGGGYNEQFF; cdr3_nt: TGTGCCAGCAGCTGGACAGGGGGTGGGTACAATGAGCAGTTCTTC
clone_size: once; d_call: -; v_call: TRBV19; j_call: TRBJ1-6; cdr3_aa: CASSLSIDSPLHF; cdr3_nt: TGTGCCAGTAGTCTTTCGATTGATTCACCCCTCCACTTT
clone_size: -; d_call: -; v_call: TRBV29-1; j_call: TRBJ1-1; cdr3_aa: CSVRAGGNTEAFF; cdr3_nt: TGCAGCGTTCGGGCCGGGGGGAACACTGAAGCTTTCTTT
clone_size: -; d_call: -; v_call: TRBV10-2; j_call: TRBJ1-6; cdr3_aa: CATTQSDLHPNNSPLHF; cdr3_nt: TGCGCCACCACCCAATCTGACCTTCACCCTAACAATTCACCCCTCCACTTT
clone_size: -; d_call: TRBD2; v_call: TRBV7-3; j_call: TRBJ2-1; cdr3_aa: CASSLLAGGKYNEQFF; cdr3_nt: TGTGCCAGCAGCTTGCTAGCGGGGGGCAAATACAATGAGCAGTTCTTC
clone_size: -; d_call: -; v_call: TRBV6-1; j_call: TRBJ1-1; cdr3_aa: CASSWRGTEAFF; cdr3_nt: TGTGCCAGCAGCTGGCGGGGGACTGAAGCTTTCTTT
clone_size: -; d_call: -; v_call: TRBV28; j_call: TRBJ2-7; cdr3_aa: CASSLFDGTEQYF; cdr3_nt: TGTGCCAGCAGTTTATTTGACGGGACCGAGCAGTACTTC
clone_size: -; d_call: -; v_call: TRBV7-3; j_call: TRBJ2-5; cdr3_aa: CASSLTGFPRETQYF; cdr3_nt: TGTGCCAGCAGCTTAACAGGGTTCCCGCGGGAGACCCAGTACTTC
clone_size: -; d_call: TRBD1; v_call: TRBV11-2; j_call: TRBJ1-5; cdr3_aa: CASSPTGNQPQHF; cdr3_nt: TGTGCCAGCAGCCCGACAGGGAACCAGCCCCAGCATTTT
clone_size: -; d_call: -; v_call: TRBV7-6; j_call: TRBJ1-3; cdr3_aa: CASSLSGNTIYF; cdr3_nt: TGTGCCAGCAGCTTATCTGGAAACACCATATATTTT
clone_size: -; d_call: -; v_call: TRBV5-4; j_call: TRBJ2-3; cdr3_aa: CASSLASSALDWDTQYF; cdr3_nt: TGTGCCAGCAGCTTGGCTTCTAGCGCCCTTGATTGGGATACGCAGTATTTT
clone_size: -; d_call: -; v_call: TRBV7-2; j_call: TRBJ1-5; cdr3_aa: CASSWGGYYGSNQPQHF; cdr3_nt: TGTGCCAGCAGCTGGGGGGGATATTACGGTAGCAATCAGCCCCAGCATTTT
clone_size: -; d_call: -; v_call: TRBV14; j_call: TRBJ1-2; cdr3_aa: CASSQGDGYTF; cdr3_nt: TGTGCCAGCAGCCAGGGGGATGGCTACACCTTC
clone_size: -; d_call: -; v_call: TRBV25-1; j_call: TRBJ1-3; cdr3_aa: CASSETAYSSSGNTIYF; cdr3_nt: TGTGCCAGCAGTGAGACCGCTTACAGTAGCTCTGGAAACACCATATATTTT
clone_size: few; d_call: -; v_call: TRBV7-3; j_call: TRBJ2-1; cdr3_aa: CASSSPPHNEQFF; cdr3_nt: TGTGCCAGCAGCTCGCCTCCTCACAATGAGCAGTTCTTC
clone_size: -; d_call: TRBD1; v_call: TRBV27; j_call: TRBJ1-4; cdr3_aa: CASSYGQGRMELFF; cdr3_nt: TGTGCCAGCAGCTACGGACAGGGTAGGATGGAACTGTTTTTT
clone_size: -; d_call: TRBD1; v_call: TRBV14; j_call: TRBJ2-1; cdr3_aa: CASSLDRGGIYNEQFF; cdr3_nt: TGTGCCAGCAGCCTTGACAGGGGGGGAATCTACAATGAGCAGTTCTTC
clone_size: -; d_call: -; v_call: TRBV9; j_call: TRBJ2-2; cdr3_aa: CASSVGTASGELFF; cdr3_nt: TGTGCCAGCAGCGTAGGGACAGCGTCCGGGGAGCTGTTTTTT
clone_size: -; d_call: -; v_call: TRBV2; j_call: TRBJ2-3; cdr3_aa: CASSGGASASTDTQYF; cdr3_nt: TGTGCCAGCAGTGGCGGGGCCAGCGCTAGCACAGATACGCAGTATTTT
clone_size: few; d_call: -; v_call: TRBV6-1; j_call: TRBJ1-1; cdr3_aa: CASSGGGPASNTEAFF; cdr3_nt: TGTGCCAGCAGTGGGGGAGGACCGGCCTCGAACACTGAAGCTTTCTTT
clone_size: -; d_call: TRBD1; v_call: TRBV4-1; j_call: TRBJ2-2; cdr3_aa: CASSRRQGVRTGELFF; cdr3_nt: TGCGCCAGCAGCCGTCGACAGGGGGTCAGAACCGGGGAGCTGTTTTTT
clone_size: once; d_call: TRBD1; v_call: TRBV4-1; j_call: TRBJ1-2; cdr3_aa: CASSPGTGGGWGYGYTF; cdr3_nt: TGCGCCAGCAGCCCGGGGACAGGGGGCGGTTGGGGCTATGGCTACACCTTC
clone_size: -; d_call: -; v_call: TRBV6-6; j_call: TRBJ1-1; cdr3_aa: CASSQTEAFF; cdr3_nt: TGTGCCAGCAGCCAAACTGAAGCTTTCTTT
clone_size: few; d_call: TRBD1; v_call: TRBV2; j_call: TRBJ2-2; cdr3_aa: CASSGDRAGELFF; cdr3_nt: TGTGCCAGCAGCGGCGACAGGGCCGGGGAGCTGTTTTTT
clone_size: -; d_call: TRBD2; v_call: TRBV7-2; j_call: TRBJ2-1; cdr3_aa: CASSSSGAAGGSKDEQFF; cdr3_nt: TGTGCCAGCAGCTCGTCGGGAGCAGCGGGGGGTTCTAAAGATGAGCAGTTCTTC
clone_size: -; d_call: TRBD2; v_call: TRBV9; j_call: TRBJ2-7; cdr3_aa: CASSASLLAGNYEQYF; cdr3_nt: TGTGCCAGCAGCGCTTCCCTACTAGCGGGGAACTACGAGCAGTACTTC
clone_size: -; d_call: -; v_call: TRBV6-1; j_call: TRBJ2-7; cdr3_aa: CASSEVGGPPYEQYF; cdr3_nt: TGTGCCAGCAGTGAAGTTGGGGGCCCACCCTACGAGCAGTACTTC
clone_size: -; d_call: -; v_call: TRBV4-1; j_call: TRBJ1-1; cdr3_aa: CASSQDGRGGTEAFF; cdr3_nt: TGCGCCAGCAGCCAAGATGGCAGGGGAGGAACTGAAGCTTTCTTT
clone_size: once; d_call: -; v_call: TRBV10-3; j_call: TRBJ2-7; cdr3_aa: CAISEGTTTYEQYF; cdr3_nt: TGTGCCATCAGTGAAGGAACAACCACCTACGAGCAGTACTTC
clone_size: -; d_call: -; v_call: TRBV25-1; j_call: TRBJ2-4; cdr3_aa: CASSEFYIQYF; cdr3_nt: TGTGCCAGCAGTGAATTTTACATTCAGTACTTC
clone_size: -; d_call: -; v_call: TRBV14; j_call: TRBJ1-1; cdr3_aa: CAGSRLLNTEAFF; cdr3_nt: TGTGCCGGCAGCCGACTGCTGAACACTGAAGCTTTCTTT